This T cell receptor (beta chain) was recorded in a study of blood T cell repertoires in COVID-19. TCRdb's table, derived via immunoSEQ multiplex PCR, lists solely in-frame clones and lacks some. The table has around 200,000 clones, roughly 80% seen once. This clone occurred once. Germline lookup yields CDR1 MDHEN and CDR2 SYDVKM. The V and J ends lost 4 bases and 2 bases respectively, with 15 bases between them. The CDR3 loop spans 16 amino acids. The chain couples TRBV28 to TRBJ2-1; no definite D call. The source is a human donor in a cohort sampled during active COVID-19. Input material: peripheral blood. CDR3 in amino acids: CASSSPSGTTYNEQFF. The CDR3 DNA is TGTGCCAGCAGTTCCCCGTCGGGTACAACCTACAATGAGCAGTTCTTC.